The T cell receptor (beta chain) described here comes from a study of follicular helper T cells after annual influenza vaccination. Overall study findings and caveats: ICOS+CD38+ cTfh clonality tracked population frequency, and its change tracked circulating plasmablast change.

Of note for this clone: Its target is unknown.

Germline loops: CDR1 SGHKS, CDR2 YYEKEE (reference sequence). Trimming took 5 bases from V and 4 from J, leaving 12 bases between them. The CDR3 sequence is 14 residues long. Data came from immunoSEQ multiplex PCR; TCRdb stores just in-frame clones and leaves some out. In the table there are 28,000 or so clones, 65% to 85% of which are singletons. Time point: 2014-2015 season, pre-vaccination. This specimen was CXCR5+ CD38- circulating T follicular helper cells from blood, taken on the day of influenza vaccination. As to subset: circulating Tfh, non-naive CD4+CXCR5+PD-1+ (ICOS+CD38+ or ICOS-CD38-). The source is an adult who received the influenza vaccine. The J gene is TRBJ1-4, the V gene TRBV5-5; D is unresolved. DNA of the CDR3: TGTGCCAGCAGTCGGGGTCTCCTTAATGAAAAACTGTTTTTT. It codes for CASSRGLLNEKLFF.